A selection of T cell receptor beta chains follows, all from one sample in a study of cytomegalovirus exposure and HLA in healthy donors. TCRdb's copy holds only in-frame clones and misses some; the assay was immunoSEQ multiplex PCR. The data hold about 72,000 clones, with 65% to 70% observed a single time. The source material was PBMCs. These receptors all come from a middle-aged man in good health and CMV-seropositive. CDR3s include the opening cysteine and the closing phenylalanine or tryptophan. A D gene is named only where the DNA matches it firmly. The listing skips clone size in some rows; elsewhere it reads once, few, many or a size class.

len	d_gene	j_gene	abundance	v_gene	CDR3nt	CDR3aa
19	-	TRBJ2-6	-	TRBV7-3	TGTGCCAGCAGCTTCCCTCCAGGGGCAGTGGACTCTGGGGCCAACGTCCTGACTTTC	CASSFPPGAVDSGANVLTF
16	TRBD1	TRBJ2-7	few	TRBV4-1	TGCGCCAGCAGCCAAGTTGCGGGGACAGGGGCCTACGAGCAGTACTTC	CASSQVAGTGAYEQYF
15	-	TRBJ1-1	-	TRBV7-9	TGTGCCAGCAGCGCTAGGACGGGGGGAAACACTGAAGCTTTCTTT	CASSARTGGNTEAFF
15	TRBD1	TRBJ1-6	-	TRBV4-1	TGCGCCAGCAGCCAACAGACAGGGGGAGTTGCACCCCTCCACTTT	CASSQQTGGVAPLHF
16	-	TRBJ2-3	-	TRBV7-2	TGTGCCAGCAGCTTGGCGTCTTACTATACCACAGATACGCAGTATTTT	CASSLASYYTTDTQYF
14	-	TRBJ1-3	once	TRBV6-5	TGTGCCACACAACAGGGCACAAGAGGAAACACCATATATTTT	CATQQGTRGNTIYF
15	TRBD2	TRBJ2-3	-	TRBV2	TGTGCCAGCAGCTCAATGGGCGGGGGGCAGAATACGCAGTATTTT	CASSSMGGGQNTQYF
16	-	TRBJ1-6	-	TRBV10-3	TGTGCCATCAGTGAGTCGGTGGAGAACTATAATTCACCCCTCCACTTT	CAISESVENYNSPLHF
15	-	TRBJ2-7	-	TRBV5-1	TGCGCCAGCGCTGAAACTAGCCCTGGGGTCTACGAGCAGTACTTC	CASAETSPGVYEQYF
20	-	TRBJ2-7	-	TRBV15	TGTGCCACCAGCAGAGGAGGGGTAGGGGTGGGGGCTAAATTTCACTACGAGCAGTACTTC	CATSRGGVGVGAKFHYEQYF
17	TRBD1	TRBJ1-1	-	TRBV5-8	TGTGCCAGCAGCTTGTGGTATCCGGGACAGGGGTGGACTGAAGCTTTCTTT	CASSLWYPGQGWTEAFF
16	-	TRBJ1-1	-	TRBV5-1	TGCGCCAGCAGCTTGGCGTCAGGGCCTAGTGGGACTGAAGCTTTCTTT	CASSLASGPSGTEAFF
12	-	TRBJ1-1	-	TRBV28	TGTGCCAGCAGTTTGCGTACCAATGAAGCTTTCTTT	CASSLRTNEAFF
12	-	TRBJ2-3	-	TRBV29-1	TGCACGCAGGTTTTTCCCACAGATACGCAGTATTTT	CTQVFPTDTQYF
13	-	TRBJ1-1	few	TRBV19	TGTGCCAGTAGTATAACAGGGAAAACTGAAGCTTTCTTT	CASSITGKTEAFF
19	-	TRBJ1-2	-	TRBV4-2	TGTGCCAGCAGCCAAGGGGGAGCTAATTCGGGGAGGGCTAACTATGGCTACACCTTC	CASSQGGANSGRANYGYTF
11	-	TRBJ2-7	-	TRBV12-5	TGTGCTAGTGGTTTGGTCATCGAGCAGTACTTC	CASGLVIEQYF
15	TRBD2	TRBJ2-3	-	TRBV27	TGTGCCAGCAGTTTATCACTAGCGGGGGGGTCTCCGCAGTATTTT	CASSLSLAGGSPQYF
13	-	TRBJ1-6	-	TRBV18	TGTGCCAGCTCACCGGGAGAGAATTCACCCCTCCACTTT	CASSPGENSPLHF
14	-	TRBJ1-2	-	TRBV13	TGTGCCAGCAGCTCATTCGGGAAGGGGGATGGCTACACCTTC	CASSSFGKGDGYTF
16	TRBD2	TRBJ2-1	-	TRBV6-1	TGTGCCAGCAGTGACCCCGGGACGGGGAGGGCGGATGAGCAGTTCTTC	CASSDPGTGRADEQFF
11	-	TRBJ1-2	-	TRBV5-8	TGTGCCAGCAGCCCGGGCTATGGCTACACCTTC	CASSPGYGYTF
13	TRBD1	TRBJ2-7	once	TRBV6-5	TGTGCCACCCAGGACAGGAGCTCCTACGAGCAGTACTTC	CATQDRSSYEQYF
15	-	TRBJ1-3	-	TRBV5-1	TGCGCCAGCAGCCCGGGGGATATTTCTGGAAACACCATATATTTT	CASSPGDISGNTIYF
16	TRBD1	TRBJ2-3	-	TRBV2	TGTGCCAGCAGTGATCCCGGGACAGGATACACAGATACGCAGTATTTT	CASSDPGTGYTDTQYF
14	-	TRBJ1-1	-	TRBV28	TGTGCCAGCAGAAGGAGTACTTTGAACACTGAAGCTTTCTTT	CASRRSTLNTEAFF
17	-	TRBJ1-6	-	TRBV2	TGTGCCAGCACTGACCCTATAATGATCTCCTATAATTCACCCCTCCACTTT	CASTDPIMISYNSPLHF
15	-	TRBJ2-1	-	TRBV15	TGTGCCACCAGCCCCCACCCTGGACAGTACAATGAGCAGTTCTTC	CATSPHPGQYNEQFF
14	TRBD1	TRBJ2-7	-	TRBV5-5	TGTGCCAGCAGCTTGGGTGGACAGGGTTACGAGCAGTACTTC	CASSLGGQGYEQYF
13	TRBD1	TRBJ1-5	-	TRBV2	TGTGCCACCTCGGACAGGGTAAGGGAGCCCCAGCATTTT	CATSDRVREPQHF
15	-	TRBJ2-7	-	TRBV4-3	TGCGCCAGCAGCCAAGATCTGGGCCAGCTTTACGAGCAGTACTTC	CASSQDLGQLYEQYF
16	-	TRBJ2-1	-	TRBV7-3	TGTGCCAGCAGCCCCAGGTCTACGACCATCTACAATGAGCAGTTCTTC	CASSPRSTTIYNEQFF
14	-	TRBJ1-1	-	TRBV7-2	TGTGCCAGCAGCCAAAAATCTATGAACACTGAAGCTTTCTTT	CASSQKSMNTEAFF
17	TRBD1	TRBJ1-4	-	TRBV7-2	TGTGCCAGCAGCTTAGCGCATTCCAGGGGGCTTAATGAAAAACTGTTTTTT	CASSLAHSRGLNEKLFF
16	-	TRBJ2-6	-	TRBV7-9	TGTGCCAGCAGCCGCAGAAAAAGCTCTGGGGCCAACGTCCTGACTTTC	CASSRRKSSGANVLTF
15	TRBD1	TRBJ1-3	-	TRBV7-3	TGTGCCAGCAGCCAAGGAGGGGGCCCTGGAAACACCATATATTTT	CASSQGGGPGNTIYF
13	-	TRBJ2-3	once	TRBV4-1	TGCGCCAGCAGCCAAGTACAGGGAGATACGCAGTATTTT	CASSQVQGDTQYF
14	TRBD2	TRBJ2-1	few	TRBV19	TGTGCCAGTACTGAACGGGGGGGATACAATGAGCAGTTCTTC	CASTERGGYNEQFF
13	-	TRBJ2-2	-	TRBV14	TGTGCCAGCAGCCCTCAGGGGAACGGGGAGCTGTTTTTT	CASSPQGNGELFF
14	TRBD2	TRBJ2-1	-	TRBV6-5	TGTGCCAGCCAGCGGGGGGTTTCGGGGAATGAGCAGTTCTTC	CASQRGVSGNEQFF
15	-	TRBJ2-3	few	TRBV5-1	TGCGCCAGCAGTCCAGGGAATCGAGGCACAGATACGCAGTATTTT	CASSPGNRGTDTQYF
14	-	TRBJ2-5	few	TRBV28	TGTGCCAGCAGTTCAACTAGTACCGGAGAGACCCAGTACTTC	CASSSTSTGETQYF